What follows describes a single T cell receptor (beta chain). Its antigen is currently unknown. TCRdb's copy holds only in-frame clones and misses some; the assay was immunoSEQ multiplex PCR. This sample carries tens of thousands of clones, 65% to 85% of them seen once, and the ten largest clones take 20% to 30%. This sample was taken from a study of T cell responses to AZD1222 COVID-19 vaccine. The CDR3 extends over 14 amino acids. With 4 bases removed from V and 4 bases from J, the gap between germline ends came to 14 bases. Germline loops: CDR1 LNHDA, CDR2 SQIVND (reference sequence). Second-dose timings of about 4 or about 12 weeks were pooled. Study-wide points: Repertoires in all cases were sampled only once the peak T cell response had passed. The donor cohort was predominantly white British with a female majority, and clonal diversity may have been underestimated.

This TCR was sampled from an adult who received the AZD1222 COVID-19 vaccine. The sequenced sample was peripheral blood, obtained 28 days after the second AZD1222 dose. V usage is TRBV19 and J usage is TRBJ2-7, with D tentatively TRBD1 or TRBD2 (5 bases each). The CDR3 loop reads CASSTGTGGYEQYF. The DNA of the CDR3 is TGTGCCAGTAGTACTGGCACTGGGGGATACGAGCAGTACTTC.